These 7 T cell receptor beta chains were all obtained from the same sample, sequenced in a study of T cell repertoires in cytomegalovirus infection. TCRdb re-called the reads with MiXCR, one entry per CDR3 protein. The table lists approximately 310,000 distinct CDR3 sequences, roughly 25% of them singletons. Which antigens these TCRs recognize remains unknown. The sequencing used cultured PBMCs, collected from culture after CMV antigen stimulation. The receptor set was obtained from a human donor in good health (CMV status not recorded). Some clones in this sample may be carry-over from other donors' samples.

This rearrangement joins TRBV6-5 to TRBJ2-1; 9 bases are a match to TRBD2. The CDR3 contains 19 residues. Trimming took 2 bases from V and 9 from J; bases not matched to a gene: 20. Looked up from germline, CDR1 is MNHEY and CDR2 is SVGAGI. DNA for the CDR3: TGTGCCAGCAGTTACAAAACGGCGGGACTAGCCCCTGAAAGGGGTGAGCAGTTCTTC. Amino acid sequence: CASSYKTAGLAPERGEQFF.

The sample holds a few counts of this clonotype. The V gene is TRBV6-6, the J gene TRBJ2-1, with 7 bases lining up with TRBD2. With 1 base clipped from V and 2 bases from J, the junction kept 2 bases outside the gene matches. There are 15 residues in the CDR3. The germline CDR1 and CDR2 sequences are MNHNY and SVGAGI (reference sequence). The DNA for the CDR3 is TGTGCCAGCAGTTACTTAGCGGGTCCCTACAATGAGCAGTTCTTC. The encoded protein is CASSYLAGPYNEQFF.

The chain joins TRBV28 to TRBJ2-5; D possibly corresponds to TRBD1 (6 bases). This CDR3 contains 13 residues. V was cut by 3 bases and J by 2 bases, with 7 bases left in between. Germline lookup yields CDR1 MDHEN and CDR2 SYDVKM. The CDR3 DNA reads TGTGCCAGCAGTTTTCAGGGGCAAGAGACCCAGTACTTC. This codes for CASSFQGQETQYF. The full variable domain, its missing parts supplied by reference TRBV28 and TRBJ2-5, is DVKVTQSSRYLVKRTGEKVFLECVQDMDHENMFWYRQDPGLGLRLIYFSYDVKMKEKGDIPEGYSVSREKKERFSLILESASTNQTSMYLCASSFQGQETQYFGPGTRLLVL.

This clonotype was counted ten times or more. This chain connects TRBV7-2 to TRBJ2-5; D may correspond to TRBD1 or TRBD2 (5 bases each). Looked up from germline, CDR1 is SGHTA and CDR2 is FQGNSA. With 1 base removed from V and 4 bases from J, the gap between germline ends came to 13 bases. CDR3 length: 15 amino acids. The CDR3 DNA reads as TGTGCCAGCAGCTTAGTACGGGACGCTCTAGAGACCCAGTACTTC. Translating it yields CASSLVRDALETQYF.

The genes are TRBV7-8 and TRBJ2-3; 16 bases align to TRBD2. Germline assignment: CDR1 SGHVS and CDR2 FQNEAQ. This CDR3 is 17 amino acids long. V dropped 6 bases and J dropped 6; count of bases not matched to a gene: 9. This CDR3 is CASRKGLAGGPYDTQYF. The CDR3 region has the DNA TGTGCCAGCAGAAAGGGACTAGCGGGAGGGCCCTACGATACGCAGTATTTT.

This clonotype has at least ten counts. This chain's CDR3 is CASSLENFLAEEEQYF. The CDR3 coding sequence is TGTGCCAGCAGCTTAGAGAACTTCCTAGCGGAGGAGGAGCAGTACTTC. The chain recombines TRBV7-2 with TRBJ2-7; TRBD2 aligns across 7 bases. The V and J ends lost 1 base and 7 bases, in that order; junction bases with no gene match: 13. The CDR3 sequence is 16 residues long. Germline CDR1 is SGHTA and CDR2 is FQGNSA. Based on the CDR3 plus reference TRBV7-2 and TRBJ2-7, the full variable domain is GAGVSQSPSNKVTEKGKDVELRCDPISGHTALYWYRQSLGQGLEFLIYFQGNSAPDKSGLPSDRFSAERTGGSVSTLTIQRTQQEDSAVYLCASSLENFLAEEEQYFGPGTRLTVT.

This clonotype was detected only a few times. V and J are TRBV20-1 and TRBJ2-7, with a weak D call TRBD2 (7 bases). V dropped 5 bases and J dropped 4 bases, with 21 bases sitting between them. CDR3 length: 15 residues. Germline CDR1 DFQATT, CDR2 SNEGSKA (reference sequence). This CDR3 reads CSALPRGGGAYEQYV. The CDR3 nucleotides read TGCAGTGCTCTCCCAAGAGGGGGAGGGGCTTACGAGCAGTACGTC.